This is a list of T cell receptor beta chains from one sample in a study of blood T cell repertoires in COVID-19. The repertoire was sequenced with immunoSEQ multiplex PCR; TCRdb's copy has only in-frame clones and lacks some. The table lists 250,000 to 350,000 clones, approximately 84% of them singletons. The sequencing sample was made of peripheral blood. Receptors were obtained from a human donor with COVID-19, enrolled during active disease. The donor label of this sample is uncertain. CDR3s include the opening cysteine and the closing phenylalanine or tryptophan. The D gene is left open where the match is weak. Size is stated for part of the rows, as once, few or many counts, or as a class when the clone is expanded.

D	V	size	J	DNA	CDR3
NA	TRBV6-1	NA	TRBJ2-1	TGTGCCAGCAGTGAACTTTGGGGTGTTACTAGCCATGAGCAGTTCTTC	CASSELWGVTSHEQFF
NA	TRBV6-5	NA	TRBJ2-5	TGTGCCAGCACCCGTGAGTTTACGAAAGAGACCCAGTACTTC	CASTREFTKETQYF
TRBD1	TRBV7-2	NA	TRBJ1-4	TGTGCCAGCAGCCAACAGGGGGATAATGAAAAACTGTTTTTT	CASSQQGDNEKLFF
TRBD1	TRBV28	NA	TRBJ1-2	TGTGCCAGCAGTTCCCTGACAGGGGTCTATGGCTACACCTTC	CASSSLTGVYGYTF
TRBD1	TRBV6-5	few	TRBJ1-1	TGTGCCAGCAAACAAACAGGGGGAATTGACACTGAAGCTTTCTTT	CASKQTGGIDTEAFF
TRBD1	TRBV29-1	once	TRBJ2-1	TGCAGCGTGAATGACAGGGGCTACAATGAGCAGTTCTTC	CSVNDRGYNEQFF
TRBD2	TRBV11-3	NA	TRBJ2-2	TGTGCCAGCAGCTTCAGCGGGGGTAACACCGGGGAGCTGTGTTTT	CASSFSGGNTGELCF
NA	TRBV6-6	NA	TRBJ2-3	TGTGCCAGCAGTGTCCCTGTCACAGATACGCAGTATTTT	CASSVPVTDTQYF
TRBD1	TRBV6-2/TRBV6-3	NA	TRBJ1-4	TGTGCCAGCAGTCGCCACGGACAGGGAGTGGAAAAACTGTTTTTT	CASSRHGQGVEKLFF
NA	TRBV5-6	NA	TRBJ2-7	TGTGCCAGCAGCTCCCAGACTAGGTTCTCCTACGAGCAGTACTTC	CASSSQTRFSYEQYF
TRBD2	TRBV29-1	NA	TRBJ2-1	TGCAGCTTTTCTAGCGGTTACAATGAGCAGTTCTTC	CSFSSGYNEQFF
TRBD2	TRBV11-2	once	TRBJ2-2	TGTGCCAGCAGCTTAGGGGGTAGCGGGAAGACCGGGGAGCTGTTTTTT	CASSLGGSGKTGELFF
NA	TRBV5-6	many	TRBJ2-5	TGTGCCAGCAGCACCGTGGGCCTCGAGACCCAGTACTTC	CASSTVGLETQYF
TRBD1	TRBV5-6	NA	TRBJ1-1	TGTGCCAGCAGCTCGGACAGGCGGCTCGCTGAAGCTTTCTTT	CASSSDRRLAEAFF
NA	TRBV30	once	TRBJ2-7	TGTGCCTGGAGCATGGGGGGAGCGGGCGAGCAGTACTTC	CAWSMGGAGEQYF
TRBD1	TRBV6-6	NA	TRBJ1-1	TGTGCCAGCAGTCCCTACCGGGACAGGGGGAGAGGCACTGAAGCTTTCTTT	CASSPYRDRGRGTEAFF
NA	TRBV30	NA	TRBJ1-5	TGTGCCTGGAGTAGGAGGGGCTGGCCCCAGCATTTT	CAWSRRGWPQHF
NA	TRBV6-2/TRBV6-3	NA	TRBJ1-3	TGTGCCAGCAGTTCCGTGGGACTCGCTGGAAACACCATATATTTT	CASSSVGLAGNTIYF
NA	TRBV19	NA	TRBJ2-4	TGTGCCAGTAGTATCTCATTCGGCGGGAAGGCCAAAAACATTCAGTACTTC	CASSISFGGKAKNIQYF
TRBD1	TRBV9	NA	TRBJ2-3	TGTGCCAGCAGCGTAGAGGATGTAGGGGGCGATACGCAGTATTTT	CASSVEDVGGDTQYF
TRBD1	TRBV7-2	NA	TRBJ1-3	TGTGCCAGCAGCTCCGACAGGGACTGGAACACCATATATTTT	CASSSDRDWNTIYF
NA	TRBV18	NA	TRBJ1-1	TGTGCCAGCTCACCCGCGGACAGCACTGAAGCTTTCTTT	CASSPADSTEAFF
TRBD1	TRBV19	NA	TRBJ1-5	TGTGCCAGTAGTATAGAGAGCGCCTCCGGGACAGGGATCAATCAGCCCCAGCATTTT	CASSIESASGTGINQPQHF
TRBD2	TRBV9	NA	TRBJ2-1	TGTGCCAGCAGCGGAAGCGGGAGGGATGAGCAGTTCTTC	CASSGSGRDEQFF
TRBD1	TRBV5-6	NA	TRBJ1-2	TGTGCCAGCAGCTTGGGGGACAGACCTAACTATGGCTACACCTTC	CASSLGDRPNYGYTF
TRBD2	TRBV4-1	once	TRBJ2-1	TGCGCCAGCAGCCAATTGGGACTAGCCGCAAATGAGCAGTTCTTC	CASSQLGLAANEQFF
NA	TRBV6-5	NA	TRBJ2-2	TGTGCCAGCAGTTCCCACAGGGCCGGGGAGCTGTTTTTT	CASSSHRAGELFF
TRBD2	TRBV7-2	few	TRBJ2-3	TGTGCCAGCAGCCTGGGGACTAGCGGGAGTGCGGATACGCAGTATTTT	CASSLGTSGSADTQYF
NA	TRBV5-6	NA	TRBJ2-1	TGTGCCAGCAGCTTGGGACTGTACAATGAGCAGTTCTTC	CASSLGLYNEQFF
TRBD2	TRBV3-1/TRBV3-2	NA	TRBJ2-1	TGTGCCAGCAGCTCAACTCCCGGGGGGGGAAGCTCCTACAATGAGCAGTTCTTC	CASSSTPGGGSSYNEQFF
TRBD1	TRBV27	NA	TRBJ2-7	TGTGCCAGCAGTCCACCTCCCGGGACAGGGAAGCGCGACTTC	CASSPPPGTGKRDF
TRBD1	TRBV24-1	once	TRBJ1-6	TGTGCCACCAGTGCCACGGGACAGGGATCACCCCTCCACTTT	CATSATGQGSPLHF
TRBD1	TRBV28	few	TRBJ2-5	TGTGCCAGCAGTTTTTCCGGGACAGGGGGCTCGGAGACCCAGTACTTC	CASSFSGTGGSETQYF
TRBD2	TRBV5-1	NA	TRBJ2-1	TGCGCCAGCGGCGAGGAAGCGGGGAAACACAATGAGCAGTTCTTC	CASGEEAGKHNEQFF
TRBD2	TRBV2	NA	TRBJ2-3	TGTGCCAGCAGTGGCCGTACTAGCGGGGTCACAGATACGCAGTATTTT	CASSGRTSGVTDTQYF
TRBD1	TRBV18	NA	TRBJ1-2	TGTGCCAGCTCACCACGAGGAACCCAGACAGGGGACCTAGGCTACACCTTC	CASSPRGTQTGDLGYTF
NA	TRBV7-2	once	TRBJ2-2	TGTGCCAGCAGCTTATTATCAGGCGGAGGTACCGGGGAGCTGTTTTTT	CASSLLSGGGTGELFF
TRBD2	TRBV18	NA	TRBJ2-1	TGTGCCAGCTCCCGTAGCGGGAACTCCTACAATGAGCAGTTCTTC	CASSRSGNSYNEQFF
TRBD1	TRBV19	once	TRBJ1-1	TGTGCCAGTAGACGGGTGGCAGGGGGAATTAACACTGAAGCTTTCTTT	CASRRVAGGINTEAFF
TRBD1	TRBV30	NA	TRBJ1-2	TGTGCCTGGAGTACGGGACAGGGGAAAGGCTACACCTTC	CAWSTGQGKGYTF
NA	TRBV19	once	TRBJ1-6	TGTGCCAGTAGTATAGTGGCAGGGCGGTATAATTCACCCCTCCACTTT	CASSIVAGRYNSPLHF
NA	TRBV7-8	NA	TRBJ1-5	TGTGCCAGCAGCTCGGGCAGGGTAAAATATCAGCCCCAGCATTTT	CASSSGRVKYQPQHF
NA	TRBV19	NA	TRBJ2-7	TGTGCCAGTAGTATAGATGACAGCCTTTCCTCCTACGAGCAGTACTTC	CASSIDDSLSSYEQYF
NA	TRBV28	NA	TRBJ2-7	TGTGCCAGCAGTTCTGGACAGTTCCCCTACGAGCAGTACTTC	CASSSGQFPYEQYF
TRBD1	TRBV28	NA	TRBJ1-3	TGTGCCAGCAGTCGACAGGGGGCTGGAAACACCATATATTTT	CASSRQGAGNTIYF
NA	TRBV29-1	NA	TRBJ1-2	TGCAGCGTTGAGAGGGGGTACGGCTACACCTTC	CSVERGYGYTF
NA	TRBV29-1	once	TRBJ2-7	TGCAGCGTTCAAATAGCCTACGAGCAGTACTTC	CSVQIAYEQYF
NA	TRBV11-2	NA	TRBJ2-7	TGTGCCAGCAGCTTAGTTGCGGCCTACTACGAGCAGTACTTC	CASSLVAAYYEQYF
TRBD1	TRBV10-3	NA	TRBJ1-6	TGTGCCATCGGTCAAGCCCCGACAGGGGCCCTTTGGAATTCACCCCTCCACTTT	CAIGQAPTGALWNSPLHF
TRBD2	TRBV5-1	many	TRBJ2-3	TGCGCCAGCAGCTTAAGACTAGCGGAGATCACAGATACGCAGTATTTT	CASSLRLAEITDTQYF
NA	TRBV29-1	NA	TRBJ1-1	TGCAGCGCTGGAGGGCGAAACCATAATCTGGGCACTGAAGCTTTCTTT	CSAGGRNHNLGTEAFF
NA	TRBV28	NA	TRBJ1-2	TGTGCCAGTACCCTCGGGCCCACGGGGGGCTACACCTTC	CASTLGPTGGYTF
NA	TRBV4-3	NA	TRBJ2-7	TGCGCCAGCAGCCACCGATGGGGGAGGGGGGAACCCTACGAGCAGTACTTC	CASSHRWGRGEPYEQYF